The clone carrying this T cell receptor (beta chain) has at least ten counts. Genomic DNA was the source, and TCR beta CDR3 was amplified from it by two-round multiplex PCR. First-round PCR, the initial amplification, used primers specific to each TRBV and TRBJ gene. TCRdb re-analysed the multiplex PCR reads in MiXCR, keeping a single row per CDR3 protein. Here the sample spans over 30,000 distinct CDR3 sequences, around 22% being singletons. This sample is part of a study of prognosis after radiotherapy for stage I lung cancer. The wider study: Enrolled patients (over 12 men, roughly six women) had a median age of about 70 years and an age range of about 53 to 85 years. Concurrent therapy was not administered with stereotactic body radiotherapy to any patient.

Germline CDR1 SGHNT, CDR2 YYREEE (reference sequence). V gave up 2 bases and J gave up 2 bases, with 5 bases separating them. The CDR3 runs 13 residues. The source was PBMCs, collected before or after stereotactic body radiation therapy (not recorded which). The chain carries TRBV5-4 and TRBJ2-1; D gene uncertain. The clonotype comes from a donor of 50 years or more with non-small cell lung cancer. The CDR3 DNA is TGTGCCAGCAGCTTAGGGACCTACAATGAGCAGTTCTTC. Translating it yields CASSLGTYNEQFF.